Listed below are T cell receptor beta chains from one sample, sequenced in a study of molecular identifiers for immune sequencing clone quantification. TCRdb reprocessed the PCR reads with MiXCR, giving one entry per CDR3 protein. Among about 98,000 distinct CDR3 sequences listed, around 30% were seen once. The material sequenced was naive CD8+ T cells from blood, with Jurkat cell RNA spiked in. Receptor source: a human donor in good health. Some libraries in this study had Jurkat cell RNA spiked in. Both conserved end residues are part of each CDR3. The D gene is left open where the match is weak. Not every row has a clone size; where given, it reads once, few, many or a size class.

V: TRBV4-2
D: TRBD2
J: TRBJ2-3
size: .
CDR3: CASSQRAGGGTDTQYF
DNA: TGTGCCAGCAGCCAGAGAGCGGGAGGCGGCACAGATACGCAGTATTTT

V: TRBV5-1
D: .
J: TRBJ2-7
size: many
CDR3: CASSSPGRPAYEQYF
DNA: TGCGCCAGCAGCTCGCCGGGACGCCCCGCCTACGAGCAGTACTTC

V: TRBV2
D: .
J: TRBJ2-2
size: .
CDR3: CASVGSGPPGNTGELFF
DNA: TGTGCCAGCGTGGGTAGCGGTCCCCCAGGGAACACCGGGGAGCTGTTTTTT

V: TRBV4-1
D: .
J: TRBJ2-3
size: once
CDR3: CASSHDRSGWTQYF
DNA: TGCGCCAGCAGCCATGATCGGAGTGGGTGGACGCAGTATTTT

V: TRBV2
D: TRBD2
J: TRBJ2-2
size: .
CDR3: CASTETSGNPTGELFF
DNA: TGTGCCAGCACTGAGACTAGCGGGAATCCCACCGGGGAGCTGTTTTTT

V: TRBV11-2
D: .
J: TRBJ2-5
size: many
CDR3: CASSPDIRETQYF
DNA: TGTGCCAGCAGCCCCGATATACGCGAGACCCAGTACTTC

V: TRBV20-1
D: TRBD2
J: TRBJ2-1
size: .
CDR3: CSARDGLATSSYNEQFF
DNA: TGCAGTGCTAGAGACGGACTAGCGACTAGCTCCTACAATGAGCAGTTCTTC

V: TRBV7-8
D: TRBD2
J: TRBJ2-3
size: many
CDR3: CASSFAQSSGRQYF
DNA: TGTGCCAGCAGCTTCGCCCAGAGTAGCGGGAGGCAGTATTTT

V: TRBV7-9
D: TRBD2
J: TRBJ2-5
size: .
CDR3: CASSPWTSGRAVETQYF
DNA: TGTGCCAGCAGCCCTTGGACTAGCGGGAGGGCTGTAGAGACCCAGTACTTC

V: TRBV29-1
D: TRBD2
J: TRBJ2-3
size: few
CDR3: CSVEGGETDTQYF
DNA: TGCAGCGTTGAGGGGGGGGAAACAGATACGCAGTATTTT

V: TRBV7-8
D: .
J: TRBJ2-2
size: .
CDR3: CASSLGGFTGELFF
DNA: TGTGCCAGCAGCTTAGGAGGGTTCACCGGGGAGCTGTTTTTT

V: TRBV5-6
D: .
J: TRBJ1-2
size: .
CDR3: CASSPTGTYGYTF
DNA: TGTGCCAGCAGCCCCACAGGGACCTATGGCTACACCTTC

V: TRBV4-1
D: .
J: TRBJ2-7
size: .
CDR3: CASSQKRSGKTPSEQYF
DNA: TGCGCCAGCAGCCAGAAGCGTAGCGGTAAAACGCCCTCCGAGCAGTACTTC

V: TRBV12-3/TRBV12-4
D: .
J: TRBJ2-2
size: .
CDR3: CASSSVPGELYF
DNA: TGTGCCAGCAGTTCGGTCCCCGGGGAGCTGTATTTT

V: TRBV6-5
D: .
J: TRBJ2-7
size: few
CDR3: CASSYSTLGAYYEQYF
DNA: TGTGCCAGCAGTTACTCGACATTGGGAGCATACTACGAGCAGTACTTC

V: TRBV9
D: .
J: TRBJ2-3
size: .
CDR3: CASSVDGLGTDTQYF
DNA: TGTGCCAGCAGCGTAGACGGGCTGGGCACAGATACGCAGTATTTT

V: TRBV28
D: .
J: TRBJ2-3
size: many
CDR3: CASSSSGADTQYF
DNA: TGTGCCAGCAGCTCTTCAGGAGCAGATACGCAGTATTTT